This TCR beta chain was profiled in a study of regulatory T cells in long-lasting Graves disease. Points from the study as a whole: New patients shared fewer public clonotypes (roughly 1,000) than persistent patients did (around 2,900).

The TCR beta library used iRepertoire HTBI primers with Arm-PCR amplification of CDR3. A single record per CDR3 protein comes from TCRdb applying MiXCR to the multiplex PCR reads. The sample contains 250,000 to 400,000 distinct CDR3 sequences, over 15% of which appear only once. This clonotype has at least ten counts. Its antigen is not identified. The time point denotes: newly diagnosed GD, antithyroid drugs for less than 3 months. After RNA was extracted from PBMCs, the TCR library was made from it. The source was peripheral blood mononuclear cells (PBMCs), collected at new diagnosis, from a patient treated with antithyroid drugs. This clonotype was obtained from a female donor with Graves disease.

The CDR3 region is CASSYRRDRTSNNEQFF. The CDR3 nucleotides read TGTGCCAGCAGTTACCGGCGAGATAGGACTAGTAACAATGAGCAGTTCTTC. This chain uses TRBV6-5 with TRBJ2-1; 7 bases map to TRBD2. The CDR3 loop spans 17 amino acids. The germline gives CDR1 MNHEY, CDR2 SVGAGI. With 2 bases clipped from V and 5 bases from J, the junction kept 12 bases outside the gene matches.